This T cell receptor beta chain was sequenced during a study of immune heterogeneity within non-small cell lung tumors. Study context: Histologically, a few tumors were squamous cell carcinomas and around ten were non-squamous carcinomas. The remaining 1 tumor was not otherwise specified. Findings and limits, study-wide: With an R of about 0.34, local T-cell clonality correlated moderately but significantly with local tumor mutational burden. Different patients shared few of their high-frequency T-cell receptor beta clonotypes. Identical dominant CDR3 beta clonotypes recurred among a patient's tumor sites, alongside site-unique high-frequency clones.

Template came from bulk tumor genomic DNA, at approximately 540 ng per sample. In surgery, several biopsies were collected from each primary tumor at widely spaced sites. Samples came from untreated patients having curative surgery for newly diagnosed non-small cell lung cancer. The ends were cut back, 9 bases at V and 5 bases at J, with 16 bases in the middle. The CDR3 loop spans 13 amino acids. Germline V gene sequence: CDR1 LNHDA, CDR2 SQIVND (reference sequence). A few counts support this clonotype. The antigen is undetermined. For the TCR beta CDR3, multiplex PCR with 32 V and 13 J primers performed the amplification. TCRdb recomputed calls from the multiplex PCR reads with MiXCR, one row per CDR3 protein. The sample lists over 25,000 distinct CDR3 sequences, around 30% seen once, with 3.5% to 4.5% in the top ten.

Sequenced: lung tumor tissue. The rearrangement links TRBV19 to TRBJ1-1; no clear D. This receptor was taken from a man aged 40-50 years with non-small cell lung cancer. Written as DNA, the CDR3 is TGTGCCAGAAATCTAGGAGGGCCGACTGAAGCTTTCTTT. Translated: CARNLGGPTEAFF.